The 20 T cell receptor beta chains presented below share a single source sample, sequenced in a study of CD8 T cells in Susac syndrome (dated by TCRdb to between 2018 and 2021). Receptor amplification or capture employed the immunoSEQ multiplex PCR assay. RNA was extracted with the RNeasy kit and roughly 0.5 to 1 ug was reverse transcribed using random hexamers. TCRdb reran the public reads through fastp at Q25 and MiXCR, keeping productive beta chains. Rows are unified per CDR3 protein, each entry keeping the most common DNA and genes. This sample has approximately 210,000 distinct CDR3 sequences in its table, and 95% of those were observed once. Less than 0.095% of the sample lies in the top ten. The specimen was CD4+ T cells from PBMCs. The receptors were sampled from a human donor with multiple sclerosis.

V usage is TRBV29-1 and J usage is TRBJ2-2; D gene ambiguous. The ends were cut back, 5 bases at V and 5 bases at J, with 18 bases in the middle. Germline CDR1 reads SQVTM; CDR2 reads ANQGSEA. The CDR3 contains 15 residues. DNA of the CDR3: TGCAGCGTTTGGGTTCTGGGCTCTAAGACCGGGGAGCTGTTTTTT. It is translated as CSVWVLGSKTGELFF.

The gene calls are TRBV3-1 and TRBJ2-7; unclear D gene. The CDR3 runs 15 residues. Germline V lookup: CDR1 LGHDT, CDR2 YNNKEL (reference sequence). Trimming shortened V by 4 bases and J by 0 bases, and 13 bases separated the two germline ends. The CDR3 loop is CASSRGSSSSYEQYF. The CDR3 DNA reads as TGTGCCAGCAGCCGAGGATCGTCCAGCTCCTACGAGCAGTACTTC.

This rearrangement joins TRBV28 to TRBJ2-7, with D possibly matching TRBD2 (6 bases). The V and J ends lost 4 bases and 2 bases respectively, with 15 bases between them. CDR3 length equals 15 residues. Germline CDR1 and CDR2: MDHEN and SYDVKM. CDR3 in amino acids: CASSWDFSGTYEQYF. CDR3 bases: TGTGCCAGCAGTTGGGACTTTAGCGGAACCTACGAGCAGTACTTC.

The chain employs TRBV5-1 and TRBJ2-3; D ambiguous. Per the germline V gene, CDR1 is SGHRS and CDR2 is YFSETQ. The CDR3 contains 14 residues. Trimming stripped 4 bases from V and 6 bases from J, with 15 bases between. CDR3 bases: TGCGCCAGCAGCCCCCCGGGCCCTGGGGATACGCAGTATTTT. Its protein is CASSPPGPGDTQYF.

V usage is TRBV25-1 and J usage is TRBJ2-5; D remains ambiguous. Trimming took 6 bases from V and 6 from J, leaving 11 bases between them. The germline V gene encodes CDR1 MGHDK and CDR2 SYGVNS. The CDR3 contains 12 residues. The CDR3 nucleotides are TGTGCCAGCAGGAAAGATACCAAGACCCAGTACTTC. It specifies CASRKDTKTQYF.

The V call is TRBV25-1, the J call TRBJ1-2; D might be TRBD1 (5 bases). This CDR3 spans 16 amino acids. V gave up 4 bases and J gave up 7 bases, with 22 bases separating them. Germline V gene sequence: CDR1 MGHDK, CDR2 SYGVNS. DNA of the CDR3: TGTGCCAGCAGTGGATTAGGGGTCGGGGGACGCTCTGGCTACACCTTC. Amino acid sequence: CASSGLGVGGRSGYTF.

V is TRBV7-8 and J is TRBJ2-3, with TRBD2 identical over 7 bases. With 2 bases clipped from V and 1 base from J, the junction kept 12 bases outside the gene matches. CDR3 length: 18 amino acids. Germline V CDR1 and CDR2: SGHVS, FQNEAQ. For the CDR3, the DNA is TGTGCCAGCAGCTTAATCCTCCCCAAAAGCGGGGGCACAGATACGCAGTATTTT. Translated: CASSLILPKSGGTDTQYF.

In this sample, this clonotype turned up a few times. V usage is TRBV18 and J usage is TRBJ1-5; TRBD1 matches 7 bases. The CDR3 has 14 amino acids. After removal of 6 bases from V and 3 bases from J, the junction contained 5 bases not matched to a gene. Looked up from germline, CDR1 is KGHSH and CDR2 is LQKENI. The CDR3: CASSFGQDNQPQHF. CDR3 in DNA: TGTGCCAGCTCCTTCGGACAGGACAATCAGCCCCAGCATTTT.

The genes are TRBV19 and TRBJ1-2; 7 bases align to TRBD1. Germline V lookup: CDR1 LNHDA, CDR2 SQIVND (reference sequence). This CDR3 has 14 amino acids. DNA of the CDR3: TGTGCAACCGGGCGGACAGGCTCTACGGGAGGCTACACCTTC. Translated, it gives CATGRTGSTGGYTF.

This sequence joins TRBV5-6 and TRBJ1-1, with 9 bases aligning to TRBD1. The CDR3 is 16 amino acids. Trimming removed 3 bases from V and 4 bases from J; junction bases left unmatched: 10. Per the germline V gene, CDR1 is SGHDT and CDR2 is YYEEEE. This CDR3 reads CASSSGTGMEGTEAFF. DNA for the CDR3: TGTGCCAGCAGCTCGGGGACAGGGATGGAGGGCACTGAAGCTTTCTTT.

The CDR3, as DNA: TGCGCCAGCAGTCCCTACGGAGGGACTAGCGGGAGGAGTGGGAGCTCCTACAATGAGCAGTTCTTC. Translation: CASSPYGGTSGRSGSSYNEQFF. The genes are TRBV5-1 and TRBJ2-1; 15 bases fit TRBD2. After removal of 5 bases from V and 0 bases from J, the junction contained 18 bases not matched to a gene. The CDR3 is made up of 22 amino acids. Germline CDR1 is SGHRS and CDR2 is YFSETQ.

The V and J genes are TRBV2 and TRBJ1-1; D not resolved. In germline, CDR1 is SNHLY, CDR2 FYNNEI. The CDR3 contains 12 residues. V was clipped by 6 bases and J by 5 bases, with 10 bases between them. This CDR3 reads CASSPPSTEAFF. The CDR3 nucleotides read TGTGCCAGCAGCCCTCCGAGTACTGAAGCTTTCTTT. Complete variable domain (other parts from reference TRBV2 and TRBJ1-1): EPEVTQTPSHQVTQMGQEVILRCVPISNHLYFYWYRQILGQKVEFLVSFYNNEISEKSEIFDDQFSVERPDGSNFTLKIRSTKLEDSAMYFCASSPPSTEAFFGQGTRLTVV.

The chain links TRBV4-1 to TRBJ2-5; TRBD2 agrees at 13 bases. Germline V lookup: CDR1 MGHRA, CDR2 YSYEKL. V shed 8 bases, J shed 4 bases, and the junction held 13 bases outside the gene matches. The CDR3 spans 17 residues. The CDR3, as DNA: TGCGCCAGCCCTACGACTAGCGGGAGGCCCGGAGGAGAGACCCAGTACTTC. This encodes CASPTTSGRPGGETQYF.

The chain is built from TRBV7-9 and TRBJ2-1, with 11 bases aligning to TRBD2. Germline loops: CDR1 SEHNR, CDR2 FQNEAQ (reference sequence). V lost 5 bases, J lost 4 bases, and 4 bases stayed unmatched. There are 15 residues in the CDR3. The CDR3 DNA sequence: TGTGCCAGCAGCCCGGGACTAGCGGAGTACAATGAGCAGTTCTTC. It codes for CASSPGLAEYNEQFF.

The chain links TRBV29-1 to TRBJ2-5, with a weak D call TRBD1 (6 bases). Trimming stripped 6 bases from V and 4 bases from J, with 18 bases between. The CDR3 contains 14 residues. Germline V CDR1 and CDR2: SQVTM, ANQGSEA. CDR3 DNA sequence: TGCAGCGTCCAAACCGGGACAACTGGAGAGACCCAGTACTTC. This translates into CSVQTGTTGETQYF. Complete variable domain (other parts from reference TRBV29-1 and TRBJ2-5): SAVISQKPSRDICQRGTSLTIQCQVDSQVTMMFWYRQQPGQSLTLIATANQGSEATYESGFVIDKFPISRPNLTFSTLTVSNMSPEDSSIYLCSVQTGTTGETQYFGPGTRLLVL.

The chain is built from TRBV12-3 or TRBV12-4 and TRBJ2-1; 9 bases agree with TRBD2. The V segment lost 6 bases and the J segment 15 bases; nucleotides outside the gene matches: 9. The CDR3 runs to 12 residues. The CDR3 nucleotides read TGTGCCAGCAGCCCTGGACTAGCGAGCCCGTTCTTC. Translation: CASSPGLASPFF.

The gene calls are TRBV7-2 and TRBJ2-1; 9 bases agree with TRBD2. This CDR3 comprises 14 residues. V lost 5 bases and J lost 12; bases outside the gene matches: 11. Germline CDR1 is SGHTA and CDR2 is FQGNSA. This CDR3 reads CASSTLGAGGLQFF. CDR3 DNA sequence: TGTGCCAGCAGCACACTAGGTGCGGGAGGGTTGCAGTTCTTC.

The chain joins TRBV20-1 to TRBJ2-3; D ambiguous. This CDR3 contains 14 residues. The ends were cut back, 2 bases at V and 0 bases at J, with 9 bases in the middle. The germline gives CDR1 DFQATT, CDR2 SNEGSKA (reference sequence). CDR3 bases: TGCAGTGCTAGACCTCCCCTGAGCACAGATACGCAGTATTTT. Protein product: CSARPPLSTDTQYF.

The chain employs TRBV30 and TRBJ1-1, with 10 nucleotides matching TRBD1. CDR1 and CDR2 from the germline V gene are GTSNPN and SVGIG (reference sequence). J was trimmed by 4 bases and V by 4 bases; bases with no gene match: 9. This CDR3 has 15 residues. CDR3 sequence: CAWTEAGQGGTEAFF. CDR3 in DNA: TGTGCCTGGACCGAAGCCGGACAGGGGGGCACTGAAGCTTTCTTT.

The chain couples TRBV5-6 to TRBJ2-1; 10 bases are shared with TRBD1. The CDR3 totals 16 residues. The ends lost 2 bases at V and 1 base at J; junction bases unmatched: 3. The germline gives CDR1 SGHDT, CDR2 YYEEEE. CDR3 nucleotide sequence: TGTGCCAGCAGCTTACCGGGACAGGGGTCCTACAATGAGCAGTTCTTC. Encoded protein: CASSLPGQGSYNEQFF.